This record covers a single TCR beta chain. Its antigen is not known. This record comes from a study of cytomegalovirus exposure and HLA in healthy donors. Study conclusions and caveats: In a later analysis, CMV-associated beta chains were mostly HLA-associated, it appeared.

This CDR3 has 16 residues. V dropped 3 bases and J dropped 1 base, with 15 bases sitting between them. Germline V gene data show CDR1 as WSHSY and CDR2 as SAAADI. Primers for the PCR totalled 60 Vbeta and 13 Jbeta. Profiled with immunoSEQ multiplex PCR; TCRdb holds only in-frame clones, not every one. The table lists approximately 160,000 clones, 75% to 85% of them singletons, with around 7% in the top ten. The clonotype comes from a man aged 30 to 39 in good health and CMV-seropositive. The sample consisted of PBMCs. The V and J genes are TRBV10-2 and TRBJ1-1; perhaps TRBD1 as D (5 bases). The CDR3 DNA reads TGCGCCAGCAGTGATTTCCCTAGGGGCCAGAACACTGAAGCTTTCTTT. Translation: CASSDFPRGQNTEAFF.